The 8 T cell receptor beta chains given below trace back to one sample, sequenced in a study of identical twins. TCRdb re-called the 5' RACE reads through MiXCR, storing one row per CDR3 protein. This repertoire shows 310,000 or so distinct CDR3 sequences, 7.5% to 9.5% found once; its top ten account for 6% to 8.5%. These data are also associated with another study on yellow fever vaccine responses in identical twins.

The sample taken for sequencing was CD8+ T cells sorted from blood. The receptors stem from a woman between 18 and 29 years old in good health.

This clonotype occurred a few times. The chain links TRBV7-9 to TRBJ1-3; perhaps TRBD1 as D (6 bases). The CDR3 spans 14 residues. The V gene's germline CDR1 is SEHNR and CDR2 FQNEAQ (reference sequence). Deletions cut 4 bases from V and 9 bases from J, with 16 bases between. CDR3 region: CASSSTGTKITIYF. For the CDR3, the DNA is TGTGCCAGCAGCTCGACCGGGACAAAAATCACCATATATTTT.

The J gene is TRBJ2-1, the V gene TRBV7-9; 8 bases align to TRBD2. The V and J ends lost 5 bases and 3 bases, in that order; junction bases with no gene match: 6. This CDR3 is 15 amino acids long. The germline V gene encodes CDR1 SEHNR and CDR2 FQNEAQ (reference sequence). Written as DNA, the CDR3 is TGTGCCAGCAGCCAAACTAGCGGATACTACAATGAGCAGTTCTTC. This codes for CASSQTSGYYNEQFF.

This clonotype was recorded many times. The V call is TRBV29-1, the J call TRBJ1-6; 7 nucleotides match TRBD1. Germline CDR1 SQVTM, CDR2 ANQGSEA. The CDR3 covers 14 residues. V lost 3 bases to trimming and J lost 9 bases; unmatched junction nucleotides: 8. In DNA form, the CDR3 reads TGCAGCGTTGAGGACGGACAGGTCGGTTCACCCCTCCACTTT. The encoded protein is CSVEDGQVGSPLHF.

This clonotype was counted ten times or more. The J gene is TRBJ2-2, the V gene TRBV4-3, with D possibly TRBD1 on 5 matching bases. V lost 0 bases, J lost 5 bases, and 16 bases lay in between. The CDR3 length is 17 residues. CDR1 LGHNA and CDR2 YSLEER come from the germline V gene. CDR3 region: CASSQEGASAPTGELFF. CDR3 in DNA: TGCGCCAGCAGCCAAGAAGGGGCCTCAGCTCCTACCGGGGAGCTGTTTTTT.

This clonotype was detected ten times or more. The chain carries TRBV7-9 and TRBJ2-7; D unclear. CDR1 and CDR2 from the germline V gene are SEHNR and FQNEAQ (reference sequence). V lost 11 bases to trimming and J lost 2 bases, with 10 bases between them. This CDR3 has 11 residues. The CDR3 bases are TGTGCCTGGTTAGGCACCTACGAGCAGTACTTC. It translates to CAWLGTYEQYF.

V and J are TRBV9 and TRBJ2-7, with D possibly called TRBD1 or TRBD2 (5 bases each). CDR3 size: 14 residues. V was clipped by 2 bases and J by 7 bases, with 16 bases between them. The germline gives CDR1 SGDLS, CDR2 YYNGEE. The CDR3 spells CASSVSWGSVEQYF. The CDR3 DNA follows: TGTGCCAGCAGCGTTTCGTGGGGGTCGGTGGAGCAGTACTTC.

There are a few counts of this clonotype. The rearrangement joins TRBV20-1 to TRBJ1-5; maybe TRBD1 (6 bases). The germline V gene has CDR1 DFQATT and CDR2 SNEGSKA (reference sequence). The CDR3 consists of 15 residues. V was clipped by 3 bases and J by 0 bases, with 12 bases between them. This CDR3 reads CSARRRGYSNQPQHF. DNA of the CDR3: TGCAGTGCTAGGCGCAGGGGATATAGCAATCAGCCCCAGCATTTT.

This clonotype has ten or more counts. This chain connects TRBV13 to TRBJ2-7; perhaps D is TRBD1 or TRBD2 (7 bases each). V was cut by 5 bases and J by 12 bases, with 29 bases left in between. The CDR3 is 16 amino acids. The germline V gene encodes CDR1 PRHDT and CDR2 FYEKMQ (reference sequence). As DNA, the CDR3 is TGTGCCAGCAGCCCGCCCCAGGGGGGAACTGATGGGGGGGTGTACTTC. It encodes CASSPPQGGTDGGVYF.